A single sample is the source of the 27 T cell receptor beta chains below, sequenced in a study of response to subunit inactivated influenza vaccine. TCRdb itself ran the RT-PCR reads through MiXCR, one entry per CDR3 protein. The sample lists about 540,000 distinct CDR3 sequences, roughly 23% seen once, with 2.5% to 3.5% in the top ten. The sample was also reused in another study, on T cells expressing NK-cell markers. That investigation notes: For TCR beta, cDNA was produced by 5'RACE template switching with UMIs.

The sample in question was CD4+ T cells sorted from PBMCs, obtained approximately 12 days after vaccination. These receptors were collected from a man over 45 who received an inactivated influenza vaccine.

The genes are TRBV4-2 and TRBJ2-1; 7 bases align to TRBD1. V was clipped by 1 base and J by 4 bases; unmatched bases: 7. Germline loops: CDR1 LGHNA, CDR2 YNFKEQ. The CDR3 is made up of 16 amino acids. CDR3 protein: CASSQGGGGLYNEQFF. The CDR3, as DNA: TGTGCCAGCAGCCAAGGAGGGGGCGGCCTATACAATGAGCAGTTCTTC.

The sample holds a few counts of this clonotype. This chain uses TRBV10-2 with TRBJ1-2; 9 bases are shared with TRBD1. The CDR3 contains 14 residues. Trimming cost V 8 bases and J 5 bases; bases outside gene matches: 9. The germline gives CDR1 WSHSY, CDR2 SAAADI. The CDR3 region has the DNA TGCGCCAGCGGGGAGCTCGGGACAGGGTATGGCTACACCTTC. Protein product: CASGELGTGYGYTF.

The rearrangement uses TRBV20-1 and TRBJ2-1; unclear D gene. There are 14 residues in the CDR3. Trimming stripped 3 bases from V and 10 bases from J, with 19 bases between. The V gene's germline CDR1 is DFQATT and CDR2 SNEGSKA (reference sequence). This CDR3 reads CSARGWKSNEEQFF. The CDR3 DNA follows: TGCAGTGCTAGGGGGTGGAAGTCCAATGAAGAGCAGTTCTTC.

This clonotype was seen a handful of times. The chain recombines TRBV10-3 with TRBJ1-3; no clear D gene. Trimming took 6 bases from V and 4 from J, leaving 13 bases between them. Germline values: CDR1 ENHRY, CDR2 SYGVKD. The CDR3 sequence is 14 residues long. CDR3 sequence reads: CAISLGSVGNTIYF. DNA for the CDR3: TGTGCCATCAGCTTGGGGTCAGTCGGAAACACCATATATTTT.

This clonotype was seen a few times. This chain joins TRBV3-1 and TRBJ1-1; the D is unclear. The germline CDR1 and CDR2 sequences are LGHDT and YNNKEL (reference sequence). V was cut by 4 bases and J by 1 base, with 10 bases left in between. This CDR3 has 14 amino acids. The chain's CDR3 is CASSPLVRNTEAFF. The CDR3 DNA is TGTGCCAGCAGCCCCCTCGTTAGGAACACTGAAGCTTTCTTT.

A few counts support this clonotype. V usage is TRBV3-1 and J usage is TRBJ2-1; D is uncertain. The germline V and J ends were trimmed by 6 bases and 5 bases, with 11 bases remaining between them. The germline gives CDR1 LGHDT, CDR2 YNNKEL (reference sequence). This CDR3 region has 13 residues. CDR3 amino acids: CASSPDKNNEQFF. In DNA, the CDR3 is TGTGCCAGCAGTCCCGACAAGAACAATGAGCAGTTCTTC.

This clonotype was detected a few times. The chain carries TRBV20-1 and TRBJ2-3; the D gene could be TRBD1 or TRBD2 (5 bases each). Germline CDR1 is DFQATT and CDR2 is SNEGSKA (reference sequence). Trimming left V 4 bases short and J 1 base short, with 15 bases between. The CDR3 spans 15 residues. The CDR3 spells CSATIGTVRTDTQYF. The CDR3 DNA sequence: TGCAGTGCTACAATCGGGACCGTACGCACAGATACGCAGTATTTT.

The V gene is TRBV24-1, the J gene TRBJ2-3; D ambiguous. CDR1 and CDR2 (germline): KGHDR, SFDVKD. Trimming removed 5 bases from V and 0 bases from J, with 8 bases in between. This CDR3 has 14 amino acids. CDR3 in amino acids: CATSVPGSTDTQYF. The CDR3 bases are TGTGCCACCAGTGTTCCCGGAAGCACAGATACGCAGTATTTT.

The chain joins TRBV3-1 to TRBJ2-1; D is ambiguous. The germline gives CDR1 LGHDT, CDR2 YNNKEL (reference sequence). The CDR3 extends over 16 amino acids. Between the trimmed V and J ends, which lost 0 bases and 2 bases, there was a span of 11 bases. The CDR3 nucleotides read TGTGCCAGCAGCCAAGATCTAACTGGGACCTACAATGAGCAGTTCTTC. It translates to CASSQDLTGTYNEQFF.

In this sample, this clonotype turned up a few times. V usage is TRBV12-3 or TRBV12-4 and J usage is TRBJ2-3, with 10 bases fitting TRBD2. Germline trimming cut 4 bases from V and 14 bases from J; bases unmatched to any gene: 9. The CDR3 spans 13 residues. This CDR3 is CASSSRLAGDLYF. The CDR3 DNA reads TGTGCCAGCAGTTCCCGACTAGCGGGCGACCTGTATTTT.

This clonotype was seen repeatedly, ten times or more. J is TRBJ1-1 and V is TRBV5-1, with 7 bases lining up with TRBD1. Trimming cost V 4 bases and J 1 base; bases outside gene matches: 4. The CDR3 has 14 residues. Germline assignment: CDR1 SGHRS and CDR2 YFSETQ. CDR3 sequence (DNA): TGCGCCAGCAGCGGGGGACAGTGGAACACTGAAGCTTTCTTT. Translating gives CASSGGQWNTEAFF.

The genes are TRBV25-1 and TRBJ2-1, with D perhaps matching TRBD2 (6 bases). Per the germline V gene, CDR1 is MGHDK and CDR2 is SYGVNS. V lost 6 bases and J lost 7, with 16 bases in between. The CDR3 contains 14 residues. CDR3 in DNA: TGTGCCAGCAGACAAGCGGGCTTTGAGAATGAGCAGTTCTTC. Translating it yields CASRQAGFENEQFF.

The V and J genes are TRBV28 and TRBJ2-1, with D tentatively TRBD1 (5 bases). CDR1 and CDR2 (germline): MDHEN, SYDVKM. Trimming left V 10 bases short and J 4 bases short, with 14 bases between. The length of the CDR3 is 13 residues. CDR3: CAIQTENYNEQFF. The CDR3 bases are TGTGCCATCCAGACAGAAAATTACAATGAGCAGTTCTTC.

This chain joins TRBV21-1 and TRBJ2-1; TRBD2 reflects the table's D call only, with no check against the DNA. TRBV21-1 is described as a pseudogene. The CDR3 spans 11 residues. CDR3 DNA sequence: TGTGCCAGCCGATCCGGAGGGAAGCAGTTCTTC. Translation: CASRSGGKQFF.

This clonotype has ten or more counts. The CDR3 here is CASSLAGRHEQYF. The CDR3 region has the DNA TGTGCCAGCAGTTTAGCGGGGCGCCACGAGCAGTACTTC. The rearrangement uses TRBV12-3 or TRBV12-4 and TRBJ2-7; D might be TRBD1 (5 bases). The CDR3 contains 13 residues. With 0 bases removed from V and 5 bases from J, the gap between germline ends came to 8 bases.

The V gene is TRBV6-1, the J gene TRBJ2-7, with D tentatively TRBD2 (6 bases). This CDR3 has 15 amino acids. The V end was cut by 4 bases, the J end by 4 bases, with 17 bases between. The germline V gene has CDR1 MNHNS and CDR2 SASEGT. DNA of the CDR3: TGTGCCAGCAGTGTCTTGGGGGGAGGAAATTACGAGCAGTACTTC. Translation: CASSVLGGGNYEQYF.

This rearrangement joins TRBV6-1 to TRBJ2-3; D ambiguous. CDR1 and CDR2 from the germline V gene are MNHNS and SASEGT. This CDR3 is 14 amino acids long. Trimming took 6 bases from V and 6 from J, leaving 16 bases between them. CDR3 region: CASSRHLDQDTQYF. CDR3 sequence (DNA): TGTGCCAGCAGCCGACACCTAGATCAGGATACGCAGTATTTT.

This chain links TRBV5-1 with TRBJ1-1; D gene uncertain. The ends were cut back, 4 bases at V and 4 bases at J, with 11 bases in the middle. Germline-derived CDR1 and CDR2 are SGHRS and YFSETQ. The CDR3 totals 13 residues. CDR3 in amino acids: CASSAGSGTEAFF. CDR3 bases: TGCGCCAGCAGCGCAGGTAGTGGCACTGAAGCTTTCTTT.

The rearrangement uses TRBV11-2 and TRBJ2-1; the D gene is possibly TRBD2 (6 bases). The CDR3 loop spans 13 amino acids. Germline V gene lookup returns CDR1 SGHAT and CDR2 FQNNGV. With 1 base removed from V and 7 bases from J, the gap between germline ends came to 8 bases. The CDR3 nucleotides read TGTGCCAGCAGCTTAGCGGGGGAAAATGAGCAGTTCTTC. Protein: CASSLAGENEQFF.

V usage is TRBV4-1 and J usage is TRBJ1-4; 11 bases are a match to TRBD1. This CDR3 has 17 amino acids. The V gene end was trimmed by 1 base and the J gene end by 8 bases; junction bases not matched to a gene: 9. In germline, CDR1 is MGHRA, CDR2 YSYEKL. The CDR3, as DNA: TGCGCCAGCAGCCAAGTCCGACTGGGACAGGGGGAAGAAAAACTGTTTTTT. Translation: CASSQVRLGQGEEKLFF.

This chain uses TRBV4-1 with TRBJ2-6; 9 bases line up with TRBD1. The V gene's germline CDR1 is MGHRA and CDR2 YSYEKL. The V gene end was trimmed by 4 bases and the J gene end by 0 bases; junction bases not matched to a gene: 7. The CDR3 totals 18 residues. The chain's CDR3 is CASSPSGTGFSGANVLTF. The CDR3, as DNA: TGCGCCAGCAGCCCGTCGGGGACAGGGTTCTCTGGGGCCAACGTCCTGACTTTC.

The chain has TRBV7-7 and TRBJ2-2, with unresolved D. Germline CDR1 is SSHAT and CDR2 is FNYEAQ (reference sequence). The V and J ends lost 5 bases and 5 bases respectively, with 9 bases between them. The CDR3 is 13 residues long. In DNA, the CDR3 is TGTGCCAGCAGCAAACCTGGAACCGGGGAGCTGTTTTTT. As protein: CASSKPGTGELFF. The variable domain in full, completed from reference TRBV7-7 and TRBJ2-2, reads GAGVSQSPRYKVTKRGQDVTLRCDPISSHATLYWYQQALGQGPEFLTYFNYEAQPDKSGLPSDRFSAERPEGSISTLTIQRTEQRDSAMYRCASSKPGTGELFFGEGSRLTVL.

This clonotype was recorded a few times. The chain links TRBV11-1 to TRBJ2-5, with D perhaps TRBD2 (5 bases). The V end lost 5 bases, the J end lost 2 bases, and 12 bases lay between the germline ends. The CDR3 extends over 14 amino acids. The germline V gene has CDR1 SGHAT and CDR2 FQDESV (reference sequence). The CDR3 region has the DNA TGTGCCAGCAGCCCACTTCCGGGACAAGAGACCCAGTACTTC. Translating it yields CASSPLPGQETQYF.

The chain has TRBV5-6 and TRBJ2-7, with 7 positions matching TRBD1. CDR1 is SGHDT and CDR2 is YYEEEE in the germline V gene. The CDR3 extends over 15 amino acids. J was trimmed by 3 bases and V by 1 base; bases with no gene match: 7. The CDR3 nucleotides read TGTGCCAGCAGCTTGATCGGCAGGGGGTACTACGAGCAGTACTTC. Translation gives CASSLIGRGYYEQYF. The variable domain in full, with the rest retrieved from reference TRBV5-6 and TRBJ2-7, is DAGVTQSPTHLIKTRGQQVTLRCSPKSGHDTVSWYQQALGQGPQFIFQYYEEEERQRGNFPDRFSGHQFPNYSSELNVNALLLGDSALYLCASSLIGRGYYEQYFGPGTRLTVT.

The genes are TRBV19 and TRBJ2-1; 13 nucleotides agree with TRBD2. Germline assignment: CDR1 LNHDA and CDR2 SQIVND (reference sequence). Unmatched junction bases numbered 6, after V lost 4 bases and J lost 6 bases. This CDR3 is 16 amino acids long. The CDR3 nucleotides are TGTGCCAGTAGTACCCGGACTAGCGGGGGCCCCAATGAGCAGTTCTTC. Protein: CASSTRTSGGPNEQFF.

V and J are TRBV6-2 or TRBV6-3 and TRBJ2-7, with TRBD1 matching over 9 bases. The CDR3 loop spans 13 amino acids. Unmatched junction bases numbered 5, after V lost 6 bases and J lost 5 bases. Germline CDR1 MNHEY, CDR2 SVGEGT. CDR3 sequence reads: CASSRRDRDEQYF. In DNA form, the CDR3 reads TGTGCCAGCAGCCGACGGGACAGGGACGAGCAGTACTTC.

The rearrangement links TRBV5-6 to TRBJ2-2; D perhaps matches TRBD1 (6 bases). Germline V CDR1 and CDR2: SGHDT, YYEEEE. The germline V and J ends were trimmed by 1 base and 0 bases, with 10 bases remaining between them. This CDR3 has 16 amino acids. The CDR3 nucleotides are TGTGCCAGCAGCTTGCAGGGGCGTGCGAACACCGGGGAGCTGTTTTTT. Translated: CASSLQGRANTGELFF.